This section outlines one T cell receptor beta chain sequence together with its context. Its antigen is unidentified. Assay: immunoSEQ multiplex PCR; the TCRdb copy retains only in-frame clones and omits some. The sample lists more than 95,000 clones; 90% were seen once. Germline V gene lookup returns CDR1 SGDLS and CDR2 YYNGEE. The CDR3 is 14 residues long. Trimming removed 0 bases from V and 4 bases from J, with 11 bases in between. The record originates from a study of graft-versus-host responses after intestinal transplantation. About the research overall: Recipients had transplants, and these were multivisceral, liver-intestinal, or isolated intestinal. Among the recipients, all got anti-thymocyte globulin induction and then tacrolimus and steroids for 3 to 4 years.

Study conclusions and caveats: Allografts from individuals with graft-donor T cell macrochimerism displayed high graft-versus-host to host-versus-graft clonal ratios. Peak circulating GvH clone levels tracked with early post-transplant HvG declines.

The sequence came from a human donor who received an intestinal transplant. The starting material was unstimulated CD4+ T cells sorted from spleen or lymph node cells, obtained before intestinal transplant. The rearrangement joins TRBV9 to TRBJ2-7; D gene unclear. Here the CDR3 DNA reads TGTGCCAGCAGCGTAGGCACGGGTAGGTACGAGCAGTACTTC. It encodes CASSVGTGRYEQYF. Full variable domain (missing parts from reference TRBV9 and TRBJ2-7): DSGVTQTPKHLITATGQRVTLRCSPRSGDLSVYWYQQSLDQGLQFLIQYYNGEERAKGNILERFSAQQFPDLHSELNLSSLELGDSALYFCASSVGTGRYEQYFGPGTRLTVT.